The T cell receptor beta chain under discussion was sequenced for a study of T cells after yellow fever vaccination. Study-level background: Preparation of the low-cell-number fractions used SMART-Seq v4 Ultra Low Input.

Study-wide findings and caveats: Peaking on day 5 versus 15, the secondary response was faster but weaker. Post-booster repertoires again held most primary-vaccination clones (about 95% CD4, roughly 88% CD8).

On this clonotype itself: Its antigen is not known.

5'RACE template switching added a universal primer site and UMIs to TCR cDNA. From the 5' RACE reads, TCRdb called clonotypes with MiXCR, one entry per CDR3 protein. The profile shows under 600,000 distinct CDR3 sequences, 13% of them singletons. Germline V gene lookup returns CDR1 SGHRS and CDR2 YFSETQ. The CDR3 sequence is 17 residues long. The trim removed 5 bases at V and 2 bases at J, leaving 15 bases unmatched. Material: PBMCs, obtained on the day of the yellow fever booster vaccination. The genes are TRBV5-1 and TRBJ2-7; 8 nucleotides agree with TRBD1. This TCR was sampled from a young man who received the YFV17D yellow fever vaccine. The CDR3 coding sequence is TGCGCCAGCAGAGTCGGAGTCGGACAGGGAAGTCCCTACGAGCAGTACTTC. It yields the protein CASRVGVGQGSPYEQYF.